The sequence of this TCR beta chain was determined in a study of blood T cells in healthy people across ages. Primers used in a second PCR of about 7 to 12 cycles were a sample-barcoded 5' primer and a J-beta primer mix. TCRdb redid the calling of the 5' RACE reads with MiXCR, one entry per CDR3 protein. The sample comprises roughly 800,000 distinct CDR3 sequences, about 34% of which are singletons, and approximately 13% rests with the top ten. Material: blood. This TCR derives from a young man in good health.

CDR3 in DNA: TGTGCCAGCAGACGCAAACAGGGTCGGGAGACCCAGTACTTC. The encoded protein is CASRRKQGRETQYF. This chain links TRBV6-2 or TRBV6-3 with TRBJ2-5; TRBD1 might be the D (6 bases). Germline V gene data show CDR1 as MNHEY and CDR2 as SVGEGT. This CDR3 contains 14 residues. The V and J ends lost 6 bases and 5 bases respectively, with 16 bases between them.